This is a list of T cell receptor beta chains from one sample in a study of CD8+ T cells in alopecia areata. Produced via immunoSEQ multiplex PCR; TCRdb's table is partial and in-frame only. The sample shows 170,000 or so clones, over 55% of them seen only once. Sample: CD4+ T cells sorted from blood, taken at week 0. The receptor source for this set is a human donor with alopecia areata. Both conserved end residues are part of each CDR3. Fields, in order: D gene, V gene, J gene, clone size, CDR3 protein, CDR3 DNA. The D gene is left open where the match is weak. A row's size may be missing; if present it is once, few, many or a size class.

NA	TRBV30	TRBJ2-1	NA	CAGNRGWGDEQFF	TGTGCCGGAAACAGGGGCTGGGGGGATGAGCAGTTCTTC
NA	TRBV2	TRBJ2-7	once	CASKGDRASYEQYF	TGTGCCAGCAAGGGAGACCGGGCTTCCTACGAGCAGTACTTC
NA	TRBV9	TRBJ2-7	once	CASSVDGATHEQYF	TGTGCCAGCAGCGTAGATGGAGCTACCCACGAGCAGTACTTC
TRBD2	TRBV25-1	TRBJ2-1	NA	CASSEFGTSGGDEQFF	TGTGCCAGCAGTGAATTTGGGACTAGCGGGGGAGATGAGCAGTTCTTC
NA	TRBV11-1	TRBJ1-1	NA	CASSINRQTLNTEAFF	TGTGCCAGCAGCATTAACAGGCAAACGTTGAACACTGAAGCTTTCTTT
NA	TRBV13	TRBJ2-7	NA	CASSLEVRGYEQYF	TGTGCCAGCAGCTTAGAGGTCCGGGGCTACGAGCAGTACTTC
TRBD1	TRBV15	TRBJ2-7	NA	CATSRGRGGQGSRGSYEQYF	TGTGCCACCAGCAGAGGCCGGGGTGGACAGGGGAGCCGGGGCTCCTACGAGCAGTACTTC
NA	TRBV4-3	TRBJ1-2	NA	CASSQVQGGRDGYTF	TGCGCCAGCAGCCAAGTACAGGGAGGACGAGATGGCTACACCTTC
TRBD1	TRBV29-1	TRBJ1-1	NA	CSCRDSTEAFF	TGCAGCTGCCGGGACAGCACTGAAGCTTTCTTT
NA	TRBV5-1	TRBJ2-5	NA	CASRRHRSQETQYF	TGCGCCAGCAGGCGTCACAGGTCCCAAGAGACCCAGTACTTC
NA	TRBV30	TRBJ1-6	NA	CAWGEEVTSPLHF	TGTGCCTGGGGGGAGGAGGTCACTTCACCCCTCCACTTT
NA	TRBV29-1	TRBJ2-3	NA	CSVSLATSTDTQYF	TGCAGCGTCTCGCTAGCCACTAGCACAGATACGCAGTATTTT
NA	TRBV18	TRBJ2-5	NA	CASSRGQETQYF	TGTGCCAGCTCACGGGGTCAAGAGACCCAGTACTTC
TRBD1	TRBV13	TRBJ2-7	NA	CASSRAGTGYGEQYF	TGTGCCAGCAGCCGCGCCGGGACAGGGTATGGAGAGCAGTACTTC
NA	TRBV5-6	TRBJ2-5	NA	CASSLSQAQETQYF	TGTGCCAGCAGCTTGTCACAGGCCCAAGAGACCCAGTACTTC
NA	TRBV2	TRBJ2-3	few	CARDPKRGISTDTQYF	TGTGCCAGAGACCCCAAGAGAGGAATTAGCACAGATACGCAGTATTTT
NA	TRBV23-1	TRBJ1-1	NA	CASSPRRSTEAFF	TGCGCCAGCAGTCCACGACGGAGCACTGAAGCTTTCTTT
NA	TRBV4-3	TRBJ1-1	NA	CASSQEVNGPTNTEAFF	TGCGCCAGCAGCCAAGAGGTCAACGGACCGACGAACACTGAAGCTTTCTTT
TRBD1	TRBV5-1	TRBJ1-2	NA	CASSERDSLYGYTF	TGCGCCAGCAGCGAGCGGGACAGCCTTTATGGCTACACCTTC